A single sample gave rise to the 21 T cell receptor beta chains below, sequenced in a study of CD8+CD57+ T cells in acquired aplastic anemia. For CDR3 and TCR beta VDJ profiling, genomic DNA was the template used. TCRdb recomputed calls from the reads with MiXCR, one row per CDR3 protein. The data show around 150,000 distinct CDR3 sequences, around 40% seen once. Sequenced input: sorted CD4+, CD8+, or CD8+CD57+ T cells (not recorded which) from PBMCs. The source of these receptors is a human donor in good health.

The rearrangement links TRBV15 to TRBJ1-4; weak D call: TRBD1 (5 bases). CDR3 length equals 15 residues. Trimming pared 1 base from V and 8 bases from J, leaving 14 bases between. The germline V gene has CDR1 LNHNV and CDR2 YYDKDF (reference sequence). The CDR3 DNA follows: TGTGCCACCAGCAGAGGACGCAGGGTGACCGAAAAACTGTTTTTT. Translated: CATSRGRRVTEKLFF.

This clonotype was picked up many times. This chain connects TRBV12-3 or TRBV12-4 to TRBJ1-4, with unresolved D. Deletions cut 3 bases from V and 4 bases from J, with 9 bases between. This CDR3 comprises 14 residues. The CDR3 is CASSFWENNEKLFF. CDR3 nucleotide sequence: TGTGCCAGCAGTTTCTGGGAAAATAATGAAAAACTGTTTTTT.

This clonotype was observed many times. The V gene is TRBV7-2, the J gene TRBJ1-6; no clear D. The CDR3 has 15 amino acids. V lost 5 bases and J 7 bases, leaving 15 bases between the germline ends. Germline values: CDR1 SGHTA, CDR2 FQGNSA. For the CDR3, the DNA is TGTGCCAGCAGCCCAGCTCGACTCTCGAATTCACCCCTCCACTTT. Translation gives CASSPARLSNSPLHF.

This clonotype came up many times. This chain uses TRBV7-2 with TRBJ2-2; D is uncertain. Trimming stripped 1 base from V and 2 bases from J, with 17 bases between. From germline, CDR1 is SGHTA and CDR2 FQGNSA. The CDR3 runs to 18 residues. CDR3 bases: TGTGCCAGCAGCTTAGTCCGGCAGGCGCGTACTAACACCGGGGAGCTGTTTTTT. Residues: CASSLVRQARTNTGELFF.

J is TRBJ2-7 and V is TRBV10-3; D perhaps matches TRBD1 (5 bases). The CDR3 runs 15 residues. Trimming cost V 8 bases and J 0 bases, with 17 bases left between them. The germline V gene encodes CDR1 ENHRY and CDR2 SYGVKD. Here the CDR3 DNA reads TGTGCCATCTCGAAGAGGACACCGAGCTCCTACGAGCAGTACTTC. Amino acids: CAISKRTPSSYEQYF.

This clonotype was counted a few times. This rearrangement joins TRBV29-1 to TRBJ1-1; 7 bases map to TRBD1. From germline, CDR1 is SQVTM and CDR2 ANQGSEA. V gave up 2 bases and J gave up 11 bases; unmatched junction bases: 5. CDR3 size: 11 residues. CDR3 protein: CSVEFGRGAFF. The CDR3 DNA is TGCAGCGTTGAATTTGGCAGGGGGGCTTTCTTT.

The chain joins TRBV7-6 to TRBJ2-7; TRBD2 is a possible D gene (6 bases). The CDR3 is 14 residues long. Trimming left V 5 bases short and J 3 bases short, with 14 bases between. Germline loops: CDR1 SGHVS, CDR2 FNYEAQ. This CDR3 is CASSRNAEGYEQYF. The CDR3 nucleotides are TGTGCCAGCAGCCGAAACGCGGAGGGCTACGAGCAGTACTTC.

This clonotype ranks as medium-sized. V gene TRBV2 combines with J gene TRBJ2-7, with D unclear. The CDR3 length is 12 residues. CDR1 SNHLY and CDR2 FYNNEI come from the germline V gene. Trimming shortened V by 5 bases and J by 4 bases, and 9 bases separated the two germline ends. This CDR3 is CASSKEGYEQYF. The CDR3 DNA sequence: TGTGCCAGCAGTAAGGAAGGATACGAGCAGTACTTC. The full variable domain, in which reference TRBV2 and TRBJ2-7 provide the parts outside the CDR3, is EPEVTQTPSHQVTQMGQEVILRCVPISNHLYFYWYRQILGQKVEFLVSFYNNEISEKSEIFDDQFSVERPDGSNFTLKIRSTKLEDSAMYFCASSKEGYEQYFGPGTRLTVT.

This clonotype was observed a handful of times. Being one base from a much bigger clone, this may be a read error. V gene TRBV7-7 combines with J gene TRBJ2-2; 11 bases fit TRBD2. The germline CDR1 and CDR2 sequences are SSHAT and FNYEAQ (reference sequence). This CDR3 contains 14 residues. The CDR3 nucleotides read TGTGCTAGCAGCTTACTAGCGGGGGCCGGGGGGCTGTTTTTT. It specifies CASSLLAGAGGLFF.

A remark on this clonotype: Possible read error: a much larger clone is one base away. CDR3 region: CACSPLGGDTQYF. The CDR3 DNA is TGTGCCTGCAGTCCCCTTGGTGGAGATACGCAGTATTTT. The chain combines TRBV6-1 with TRBJ2-3; D uncertain. Germline assignment: CDR1 MNHNS and CDR2 SASEGT. CDR3 length equals 13 residues.

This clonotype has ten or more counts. CDR3 in DNA: TGTGCCAGCAGTTACGGGCAGGACCGCTATGGCTACACCTTC. This codes for CASSYGQDRYGYTF. The genes are TRBV6-6 and TRBJ1-2; D remains unclear. V was clipped by 2 bases and J by 4 bases, with 11 bases between them. The CDR3 totals 14 residues. CDR1 is MNHNY and CDR2 is SVGAGI in the germline V gene (reference sequence).

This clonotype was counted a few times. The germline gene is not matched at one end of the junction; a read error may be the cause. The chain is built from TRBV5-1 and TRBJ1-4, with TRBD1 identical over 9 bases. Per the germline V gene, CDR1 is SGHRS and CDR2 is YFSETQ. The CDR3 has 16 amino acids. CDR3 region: CASSNLLTGGSEELFF. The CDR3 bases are TGCGCCAGCAGCAACCTCCTGACAGGGGGGAGTGAAGAACTGTTTTTT. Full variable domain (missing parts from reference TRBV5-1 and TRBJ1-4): KAGVTQTPRYLIKTRGQQVTLSCSPISGHRSVSWYQQTPGQGLQFLFEYFSETQRNKGNFPGRFSGRQFSNSRSEMNVSTLELGDSALYLCASSNLLTGGSEELFFGSGTQLSVL.

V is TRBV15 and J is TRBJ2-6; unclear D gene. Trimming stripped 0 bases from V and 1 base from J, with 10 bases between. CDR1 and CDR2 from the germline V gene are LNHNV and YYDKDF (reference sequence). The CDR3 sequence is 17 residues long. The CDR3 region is CATSREPATSGANVLTF. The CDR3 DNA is TGTGCCACCAGCAGAGAGCCAGCTACATCTGGGGCCAACGTCCTGACTTTC.

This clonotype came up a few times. CDR3 coding DNA: TGTGCCAGCAGTTACCGGGACAGGGACGAGCAGTACTTC. Residues: CASSYRDRDEQYF. The chain links TRBV6-5 to TRBJ2-7; 9 positions match TRBD1. Germline V lookup: CDR1 MNHEY, CDR2 SVGAGI. CDR3 length equals 13 residues. V was pared by 2 bases and J by 5 bases, with 1 base of the junction left unmatched.

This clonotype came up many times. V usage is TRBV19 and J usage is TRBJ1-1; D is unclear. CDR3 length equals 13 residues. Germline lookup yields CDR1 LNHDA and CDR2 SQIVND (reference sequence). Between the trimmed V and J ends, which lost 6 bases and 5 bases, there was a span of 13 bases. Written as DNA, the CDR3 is TGTGCCAGTAGGGACCGTGTGGGGACTGAAGCTTTCTTT. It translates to CASRDRVGTEAFF.

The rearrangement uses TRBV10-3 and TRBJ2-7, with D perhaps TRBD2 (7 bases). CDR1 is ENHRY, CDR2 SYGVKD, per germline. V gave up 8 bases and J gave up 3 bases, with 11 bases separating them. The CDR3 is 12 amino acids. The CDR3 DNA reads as TGTGCCATCGGCGGGGGCTACTACGAGCAGTACTTC. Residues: CAIGGGYYEQYF.

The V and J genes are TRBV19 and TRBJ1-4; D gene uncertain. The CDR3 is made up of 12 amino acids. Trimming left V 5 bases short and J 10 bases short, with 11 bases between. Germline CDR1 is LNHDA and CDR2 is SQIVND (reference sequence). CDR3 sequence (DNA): TGTGCCAGTAGTCCGGCGGGCGTAAAACTGTTTTTT. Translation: CASSPAGVKLFF.

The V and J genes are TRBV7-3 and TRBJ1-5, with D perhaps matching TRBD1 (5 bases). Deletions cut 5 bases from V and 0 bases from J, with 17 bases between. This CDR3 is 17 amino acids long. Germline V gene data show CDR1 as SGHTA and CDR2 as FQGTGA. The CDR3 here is CASSPTSEGYSNQPQHF. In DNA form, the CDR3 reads TGTGCCAGCAGCCCCACCAGTGAGGGGTATAGCAATCAGCCCCAGCATTTT.

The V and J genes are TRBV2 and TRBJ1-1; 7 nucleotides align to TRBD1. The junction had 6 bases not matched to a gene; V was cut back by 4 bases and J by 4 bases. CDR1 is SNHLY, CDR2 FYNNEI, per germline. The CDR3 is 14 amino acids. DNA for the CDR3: TGTGCCAGCAGTGGAGGGGGCACTGGCACTGAAGCTTTCTTT. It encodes CASSGGGTGTEAFF.

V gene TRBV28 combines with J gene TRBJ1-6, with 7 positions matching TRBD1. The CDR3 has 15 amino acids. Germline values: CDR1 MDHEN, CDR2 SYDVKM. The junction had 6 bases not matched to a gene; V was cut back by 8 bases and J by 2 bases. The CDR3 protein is CASEQGRAYNSPLHF. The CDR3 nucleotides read TGTGCCAGCGAACAGGGGAGGGCCTATAATTCACCCCTCCACTTT.

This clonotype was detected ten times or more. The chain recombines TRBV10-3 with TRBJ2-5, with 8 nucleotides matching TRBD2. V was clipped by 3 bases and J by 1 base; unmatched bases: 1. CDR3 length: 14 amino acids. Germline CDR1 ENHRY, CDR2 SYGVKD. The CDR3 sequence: CAISERGGQETQYF. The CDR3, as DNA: TGTGCCATCAGTGAACGGGGGGGCCAAGAGACCCAGTACTTC.